The sequence of this T cell receptor (beta chain) was determined in a study of T cells in localized non-small cell lung cancer. CDR3 size: 14 residues. Germline lookup yields CDR1 GTSNPN and CDR2 SVGIG (reference sequence). Trimming cost V 0 bases and J 4 bases, with 7 bases left between them. This table comes from immunoSEQ multiplex PCR, and its TCRdb copy is limited to in-frame clones, with some not included. The sample lists approximately 23,000 clones; less than 90% were seen once. J is TRBJ2-6 and V is TRBV30, with D unclear. The sequencing used peripheral blood, collected before any cancer treatment. The source is a male donor at least 60 years old with stage I lung adenocarcinoma. CDR3 in DNA: TGTGCCTGGAGTGTACCCTCCGGGGCCAACGTCCTGACTTTC. It yields the protein CAWSVPSGANVLTF.